The rows below give T cell receptor beta chains drawn from one sample of a study of cytotoxic CD8 clonotypes in ibrutinib-treated CLL. The data were produced by immunoSEQ multiplex PCR, yet TCRdb's version contains in-frame clones alone and is incomplete. The sample records tens of thousands of clones, roughly three quarters being singletons. Sample: PBMCs, taken after 24 months of ibrutinib treatment. The receptors here all came from a human donor with chronic lymphocytic leukemia. Both conserved end residues are part of each CDR3. Each record gives: CDR3 length, clone size, D gene, V gene, J gene, CDR3 protein, CDR3 DNA. A D gene is named only where the DNA matches it firmly. Clone size appears in some rows only: once, few, many, or a class for an expanded clone.

>20|few|TRBD2|TRBV4-1|TRBJ2-4
CASSQASGGASGVVKNIQYF
TGCGCCAGCAGCCAGGCAAGCGGGGGCGCCTCGGGGGTAGTCAAAAACATTCAGTACTTC
>15|-|TRBD2|TRBV4-2|TRBJ2-5
CASSQDWGLGWTQYF
TGTGCCAGCAGCCAAGATTGGGGACTAGGTTGGACCCAGTACTTC
>14|-|-|TRBV5-8|TRBJ2-2
CASSIQGNTGELFF
TGTGCCAGCAGCATACAGGGTAACACCGGGGAGCTGTTTTTT
>15|-|-|TRBV5-1|TRBJ1-1
CASSSVVGPNTEAFF
TGCGCCAGCAGCTCCGTGGTCGGACCCAACACTGAAGCTTTCTTT
>16|-|TRBD1|TRBV18|TRBJ1-2
CASSPRTGASNYGYTF
TGTGCCAGCTCACCAAGAACAGGGGCATCTAACTATGGCTACACCTTC
>15|-|-|TRBV19|TRBJ2-1
CASSIVRGAYNEQFF
TGTGCCAGTAGTATAGTGCGGGGAGCCTACAATGAGCAGTTCTTC
>14|-|-|TRBV6-4|TRBJ1-2
CASSAARVNYGYTF
TGTGCCAGCAGTGCGGCCAGGGTGAACTATGGCTACACCTTC
>17|-|-|TRBV4-1|TRBJ1-6
CASSHSQGPSQDSPLHF
TGCGCCAGCAGCCACTCACAGGGCCCCTCTCAGGATTCACCCCTCCACTTT
>16|-|-|TRBV27|TRBJ1-1
CASSLSGGWGYTEAFF
TGTGCCAGCAGTTTATCGGGCGGTTGGGGGTACACTGAAGCTTTCTTT
>13|-|-|TRBV7-2|TRBJ1-1
CASSQGRNTEAFF
TGTGCCAGCAGCCAGGGACGGAACACTGAAGCTTTCTTT
>13|-|-|TRBV7-9|TRBJ2-7
CASLGITGYEQYF
TGTGCCAGCCTCGGGATCACGGGTTACGAGCAGTACTTC
>15|-|TRBD1|TRBV11-1|TRBJ2-1
CASSLGWTGGREQFF
TGTGCCAGCAGCTTAGGGTGGACAGGGGGCCGTGAGCAGTTCTTC
>15|-|TRBD1|TRBV10-3|TRBJ2-5
CAISAHSGQGETQYF
TGTGCCATCAGCGCCCACTCCGGACAGGGGGAGACCCAGTACTTC
>11|-|-|TRBV2|TRBJ2-7
CASSATYEQYF
TGTGCCAGCAGCGCCACCTACGAGCAGTACTTC
>16|-|TRBD2|TRBV5-1|TRBJ2-3
CASSLVLAGLRDTQYF
TGCGCCAGCAGCTTGGTGTTAGCGGGTCTCAGGGATACGCAGTATTTT
>14|medium-sized|-|TRBV5-6|TRBJ2-7
CASRGPTETYEQYF
TGTGCCAGCAGGGGGCCGACGGAGACCTACGAGCAGTACTTC
>14|-|-|TRBV5-1|TRBJ1-5
CASSLRSGNEPQHF
TGCGCCAGCAGCTTGAGGTCAGGGAATGAGCCCCAGCATTTT
>16|-|TRBD2|TRBV5-1|TRBJ2-2
CASSVTSGGAAGELFF
TGCGCCAGCAGCGTGACTAGCGGGGGGGCCGCCGGGGAGCTGTTTTTT
>14|few|-|TRBV7-9|TRBJ2-5
CASSLGQGRKTQYF
TGTGCCAGCAGCTTAGGGCAGGGGAGAAAGACCCAGTACTTC
>16|-|TRBD1|TRBV5-6|TRBJ2-1
CASSIRTGSSYNEQFF
TGTGCCAGCAGCATCCGGACAGGGAGCTCCTACAATGAGCAGTTCTTC
>11|-|-|TRBV5-1|TRBJ1-6
CASSLEGPLHF
TGCGCCAGCAGCTTGGAAGGTCCCCTCCACTTT
>14|-|-|TRBV10-2|TRBJ1-3
CASSWGPGGNTIYF
TGCGCCAGCAGTTGGGGGCCAGGGGGAAACACCATATATTTT
>15|few|-|TRBV4-2|TRBJ1-1
CASSQDIQGFSEAFF
TGTGCCAGCAGCCAAGATATACAGGGATTCTCAGAAGCTTTCTTT
>15|-|TRBD2|TRBV9|TRBJ2-3
CASSVREGSTDTQYF
TGTGCCAGCAGCGTACGGGAGGGTAGCACAGATACGCAGTATTTT
>14|-|-|TRBV10-2|TRBJ2-7
CASSDPFPQYEQYF
TGCGCCAGCAGTGACCCCTTCCCGCAATACGAGCAGTACTTC
>22|-|TRBD2|TRBV4-2|TRBJ2-3
CASSQLGILATLSIPWADTQYF
TGTGCCAGCAGCCAACTGGGGATACTAGCGACTCTTTCTATTCCTTGGGCAGATACGCAGTATTTT
>14|once|TRBD2|TRBV5-4|TRBJ2-5
CASSLGLAGDAQYF
TGTGCCAGCAGCTTGGGACTAGCGGGCGATGCCCAGTACTTC
>13|-|TRBD1|TRBV12-5|TRBJ1-3
CASDTGAGNTIYF
TGTGCTAGTGATACAGGGGCTGGAAACACCATATATTTT
>16|few|TRBD1|TRBV7-8|TRBJ1-5
CASSRDRSKSNQPQHF
TGTGCCAGCAGCCGGGACAGGTCCAAAAGCAATCAGCCCCAGCATTTT
>13|-|-|TRBV19|TRBJ1-1
CASRGSLNTEAFF
TGTGCCAGTAGAGGCAGCCTGAACACTGAAGCTTTCTTT
>15|-|-|TRBV5-1|TRBJ2-7
CASSLFILGTYEQYF
TGCGCCAGCAGCTTGTTCATCCTGGGAACCTACGAGCAGTACTTC
>14|-|-|TRBV14|TRBJ2-3
CASSQDLGVDTQYF
TGTGCCAGCAGCCAAGATCTCGGGGTAGATACGCAGTATTTT
>14|-|-|TRBV18|TRBJ1-1
CASSPTEEGTEAFF
TGTGCCAGCTCACCCACGGAAGAGGGCACTGAAGCTTTCTTT
>14|few|-|TRBV11-3|TRBJ2-7
CASSLGGSRDEQYF
TGTGCCAGCAGCTTAGGGGGCAGTAGGGACGAGCAGTACTTC
>15|few|-|TRBV18|TRBJ1-5
CASSPQGDGNQPQHF
TGTGCCAGCTCACCACAGGGGGACGGCAATCAGCCCCAGCATTTT
>12|-|-|TRBV2|TRBJ2-7
CASGREFYEQYF
TGTGCCAGCGGACGAGAGTTCTACGAGCAGTACTTC
>17|-|TRBD1|TRBV19|TRBJ2-3
CASRDRGRAGITDTQYF
TGTGCCAGCCGGGACAGGGGCCGGGCGGGGATTACAGATACGCAGTATTTT
>14|-|-|TRBV11-2|TRBJ2-5
CASSWGPEGETQYF
TGTGCCAGCAGCTGGGGGCCAGAGGGGGAGACCCAGTACTTC
>15|-|-|TRBV19|TRBJ1-2
CASSSPGAANYGYTF
TGTGCCAGTAGCTCCCCCGGGGCCGCTAACTATGGCTACACCTTC
>16|-|TRBD1|TRBV4-1|TRBJ1-1
CASSMIQGGDGTEAFF
TGCGCCAGCAGCATGATTCAGGGGGGGGATGGCACTGAAGCTTTCTTT
>13|-|-|TRBV11-2|TRBJ2-2
CASSQGRSGELFF
TGTGCCAGCAGCCAGGGCAGGTCCGGGGAGCTGTTTTTT
>14|few|TRBD1|TRBV7-9|TRBJ1-2
CASSLVGQVYGYTF
TGTGCCAGCAGCTTAGTGGGACAGGTTTATGGCTACACCTTC
>13|-|-|TRBV29-1|TRBJ2-3
CSTRGASSDTQYF
TGCAGCACCCGAGGGGCTAGCTCAGATACGCAGTATTTT
>16|few|TRBD1|TRBV6-4|TRBJ2-2
CASSDSDRGVTGELFF
TGTGCCAGCAGTGATTCGGACAGGGGGGTCACCGGGGAGCTGTTTTTT
>15|-|TRBD1|TRBV5-4|TRBJ1-1
CASTLDRGGGTEAFF
TGTGCCAGCACCTTGGACAGGGGAGGGGGCACTGAAGCTTTCTTT
>15|-|TRBD1|TRBV7-6|TRBJ1-2
CASSRQGTGVNGYTF
TGTGCCAGCAGCCGTCAGGGGACAGGGGTGAATGGCTACACCTTC
>14|few|TRBD1|TRBV11-2|TRBJ1-5
CASSSTGGYQPQHF
TGTGCCAGCAGCTCAACAGGGGGTTATCAGCCCCAGCATTTT
>14|-|-|TRBV9|TRBJ1-1
CASSGPNDGVGAFF
TGTGCCAGCAGCGGCCCGAACGATGGGGTTGGGGCTTTCTTT
>16|few|TRBD2|TRBV5-4|TRBJ2-3
CASSGGFGGGADTQYF
TGTGCCAGCAGCGGAGGATTTGGCGGGGGGGCAGATACGCAGTATTTT
>15|-|TRBD1|TRBV4-1|TRBJ1-6
CASSSQTGGDSPLHF
TGCGCCAGCAGCTCACAGACAGGGGGCGATTCACCCCTCCACTTT
>16|-|-|TRBV5-1|TRBJ1-1
CASSLEGGTSGTEAFF
TGCGCCAGCAGCTTGGAAGGGGGGACTTCGGGCACTGAAGCTTTCTTT
>18|-|TRBD2|TRBV18|TRBJ2-3
CASSPRAVTSGGTDTQYF
TGTGCCAGCTCACCCAGGGCCGTGACTAGCGGTGGCACAGATACGCAGTATTTT
>14|-|-|TRBV19|TRBJ2-5
CASSMRAVQETQYF
TGTGCCAGTAGTATGCGAGCGGTCCAAGAGACCCAGTACTTC
>16|-|-|TRBV15|TRBJ2-5
CATSRDLISRRETQYF
TGTGCCACCAGCAGAGACTTAATATCGCGCCGGGAGACCCAGTACTTC
>15|few|-|TRBV10-1|TRBJ2-3
CASSDTGTLTDTQYF
TGCGCCAGCAGTGATACGGGGACACTCACAGATACGCAGTATTTT
>15|-|TRBD1|TRBV19|TRBJ1-2
CASRKPGQGIYGYTF
TGTGCCAGTAGGAAACCGGGACAGGGGATCTATGGCTACACCTTC
>15|-|-|TRBV19|TRBJ1-1
CASSITGMRGTEAFF
TGTGCCAGTAGTATTACGGGGATGAGAGGAACTGAAGCTTTCTTT
>16|-|-|TRBV19|TRBJ1-6
CASSTGHQIRNSPLHF
TGTGCCAGTAGTACTGGGCACCAAATCCGTAATTCACCCCTCCACTTT
>11|many|-|TRBV11-2|TRBJ1-1
CASSSSTEAFF
TGTGCCAGCAGCTCCTCCACTGAAGCTTTCTTT